The 16 T cell receptor beta chains given below trace back to one sample, sequenced in a study of cytomegalovirus exposure and HLA in healthy donors. Assay: immunoSEQ multiplex PCR; the TCRdb copy retains only in-frame clones and omits some. The profile shows 120,000 or so clones, about 90% of them singletons. The sequencing sample was made of PBMCs. These receptors came from a woman younger than 30 in good health and CMV-seronegative.

The V call is TRBV6-6, the J call TRBJ1-2; the D gene is possibly TRBD1 (6 bases). V was cut by 4 bases and J by 8 bases, with 11 bases left in between. Germline values: CDR1 MNHNY, CDR2 SVGAGI (reference sequence). The CDR3 consists of 12 residues. This CDR3 reads CASSFSQGGYTF. The CDR3 DNA reads as TGTGCCAGCAGTTTTTCACAGGGCGGCTACACCTTC.

This chain connects TRBV18 to TRBJ2-3; a possible D gene is TRBD1 (6 bases). Germline assignment: CDR1 KGHSH and CDR2 LQKENI. With 4 bases removed from V and 1 base from J, the gap between germline ends came to 15 bases. This CDR3 contains 16 residues. The chain's CDR3 is CASSLNGQTRTDTQYF. The CDR3, as DNA: TGTGCCAGCTCACTAAACGGACAGACTCGCACAGATACGCAGTATTTT.

The V gene is TRBV27, the J gene TRBJ2-7; 9 bases map to TRBD1. CDR1 MNHEY and CDR2 SMNVEV come from the germline V gene (reference sequence). V lost 6 bases to trimming and J lost 2 bases; unmatched junction nucleotides: 2. The CDR3 covers 13 residues. The CDR3 sequence: CASRRQGAYEQYF. The CDR3 coding sequence is TGTGCCAGCAGAAGACAGGGGGCCTACGAGCAGTACTTC.

This clone was picked up a small number of times. This sequence joins TRBV25-1 and TRBJ1-2; the D gene is possibly TRBD1 (5 bases). V lost 10 bases and J 1 base, leaving 13 bases between the germline ends. This CDR3 contains 13 residues. Germline CDR1 and CDR2: MGHDK and SYGVNS. The CDR3 DNA is TGTGCCACCTCTCGGGGGGGTAACTATGGCTACACCTTC. Translated: CATSRGGNYGYTF.

This chain connects TRBV28 to TRBJ2-5, with a weak D call TRBD2 (6 bases). The germline V gene has CDR1 MDHEN and CDR2 SYDVKM. Trimming took 3 bases from V and 0 from J, leaving 11 bases between them. This CDR3 comprises 15 residues. The CDR3 DNA sequence: TGTGCCAGCAGTTTCCGGACTAAGTACCAAGAGACCCAGTACTTC. Translating gives CASSFRTKYQETQYF.

This clone was observed a single time. This chain connects TRBV5-6 to TRBJ1-2; D gene uncertain. The CDR3 contains 14 residues. The germline V and J ends were trimmed by 6 bases and 5 bases, with 17 bases remaining between them. Per germline, CDR1 SGHDT and CDR2 YYEEEE. CDR3 residues: CASTKHGGYYGYTF. In DNA form, the CDR3 reads TGTGCCAGCACTAAACATGGAGGGTATTATGGCTACACCTTC.

The CDR3 spells CASSWRTSGNDEQFF. CDR3 sequence (DNA): TGTGCCAGCAGCTGGAGGACTAGCGGGAACGATGAGCAGTTCTTC. The rearrangement joins TRBV5-4 to TRBJ2-1, with TRBD2 identical over 12 bases. V was pared by 3 bases and J by 8 bases, with 6 bases of the junction left unmatched. There are 15 residues in the CDR3. Germline V lookup: CDR1 SGHNT, CDR2 YYREEE (reference sequence).

The chain combines TRBV5-4 with TRBJ2-7; D may be TRBD1 (6 bases). The CDR3 loop spans 13 amino acids. V dropped 4 bases and J dropped 3 bases, with 11 bases sitting between them. CDR1 is SGHNT, CDR2 YYREEE, per germline (reference sequence). CDR3 bases: TGTGCCAGCAGCATCCGACAGGACTACGAGCAGTACTTC. Protein product: CASSIRQDYEQYF.

This clone was found many times. V and J are TRBV10-1 and TRBJ2-7, with D perhaps TRBD2 (6 bases). Trimming shortened V by 10 bases and J by 1 base, and 17 bases separated the two germline ends. The V gene's germline CDR1 is WNHNN and CDR2 SYGVQD (reference sequence). The CDR3 sequence is 14 residues long. The CDR3 bases are TGCGCCACCTCCCCTAGCGCAACTTCCTACGAGCAGTACTTC. Its translation is CATSPSATSYEQYF.

This chain joins TRBV9 and TRBJ2-5, with D maybe TRBD1 (6 bases). Germline-derived CDR1 and CDR2 are SGDLS and YYNGEE. Between the trimmed V and J ends, which lost 4 bases and 1 base, there was a span of 17 bases. The CDR3 is 16 amino acids. This CDR3 reads CASSTLSGTPQETQYF. The DNA for the CDR3 is TGTGCCAGCAGCACCCTCTCCGGGACACCCCAAGAGACCCAGTACTTC.

This clone was detected only a few times. This rearrangement joins TRBV9 to TRBJ1-5, with TRBD1 as a possible D gene (6 bases). Germline CDR1 is SGDLS and CDR2 is YYNGEE. The V gene lost 0 bases and the J gene lost 5 bases, with 12 bases spanning the gap. The CDR3 covers 15 residues. DNA of the CDR3: TGTGCCAGCAGCGTAGATCAGGGGCAATATCAGCCCCAGCATTTT. It specifies CASSVDQGQYQPQHF.

This clone has a handful of counts. The chain links TRBV13 to TRBJ2-3, with TRBD2 identical over 7 bases. V lost 5 bases, J lost 1 base, and 3 bases stayed unmatched. The CDR3 is 14 residues long. The germline V gene encodes CDR1 PRHDT and CDR2 FYEKMQ (reference sequence). In DNA form, the CDR3 reads TGTGCCAGCAGCCTAACTAGCGGCACAGATACGCAGTATTTT. It specifies CASSLTSGTDTQYF.

This chain links TRBV5-1 with TRBJ2-7, with TRBD1 identical over 8 bases. J lost 5 bases, V lost 4 bases, and 17 bases had no gene match. The CDR3 spans 17 residues. Germline V lookup: CDR1 SGHRS, CDR2 YFSETQ. The CDR3 DNA follows: TGCGCCAGCAGCGCAATTGGACAGGGTTTAGGAGGCGACGAGCAGTACTTC. Translating it yields CASSAIGQGLGGDEQYF.

This chain links TRBV27 with TRBJ2-1; TRBD2 matches 9 bases. Germline V gene lookup returns CDR1 MNHEY and CDR2 SMNVEV (reference sequence). This CDR3 has 19 residues. V shed 5 bases, J shed 8 bases, and the junction held 22 bases outside the gene matches. The CDR3 is CASSPISMAGGPIDHEQFF. In DNA, the CDR3 is TGTGCCAGCAGTCCCATAAGTATGGCGGGAGGGCCAATCGACCATGAGCAGTTCTTC.

This chain joins TRBV2 and TRBJ1-5, with 9 bases fitting TRBD1. The V and J ends lost 6 bases and 7 bases, in that order; junction bases with no gene match: 7. CDR1 is SNHLY, CDR2 FYNNEI, per germline. CDR3 length: 14 residues. CDR3 nucleotides: TGTGCCAGCAGAGTGGACAGGGGTACACAGCCCCAGCATTTT. This sequence encodes CASRVDRGTQPQHF.

The rearrangement joins TRBV6-6 to TRBJ2-1; D is perhaps TRBD1 (6 bases). This CDR3 is built from 14 residues. V shed 7 bases and J shed 15 bases, with 25 bases lying between them. The V gene's germline CDR1 is MNHNY and CDR2 SVGAGI (reference sequence). The CDR3 bases are TGTGCCAGCACCCACTCAGGGGCGGACTGGGCGGGGTTCTTC. Its protein is CASTHSGADWAGFF.